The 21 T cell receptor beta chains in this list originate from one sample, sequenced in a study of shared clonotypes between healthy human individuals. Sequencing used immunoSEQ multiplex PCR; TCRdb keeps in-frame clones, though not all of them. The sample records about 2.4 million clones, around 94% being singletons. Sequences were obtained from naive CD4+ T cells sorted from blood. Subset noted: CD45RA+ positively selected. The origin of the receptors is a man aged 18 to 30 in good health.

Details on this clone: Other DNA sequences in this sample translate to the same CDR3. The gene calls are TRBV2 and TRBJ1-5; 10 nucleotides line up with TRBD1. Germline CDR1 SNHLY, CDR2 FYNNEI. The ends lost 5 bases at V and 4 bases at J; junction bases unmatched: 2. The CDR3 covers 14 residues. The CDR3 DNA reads TGTGCCAGCAGTCCGGACAGGGGGAATCAGCCCCAGCATTTT. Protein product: CASSPDRGNQPQHF.

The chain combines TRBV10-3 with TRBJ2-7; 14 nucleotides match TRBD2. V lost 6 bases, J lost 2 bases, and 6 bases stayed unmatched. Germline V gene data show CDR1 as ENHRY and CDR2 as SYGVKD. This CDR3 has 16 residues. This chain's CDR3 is CAISAGTSGGTYEQYF. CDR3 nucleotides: TGTGCCATCAGCGCTGGGACTAGCGGGGGTACCTACGAGCAGTACTTC.

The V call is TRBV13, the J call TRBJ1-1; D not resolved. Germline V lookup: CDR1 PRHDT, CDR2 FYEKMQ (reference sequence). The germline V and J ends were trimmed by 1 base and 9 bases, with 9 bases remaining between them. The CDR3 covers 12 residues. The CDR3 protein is CASSLVEGKAFF. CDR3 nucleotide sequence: TGTGCCAGCAGCTTAGTGGAGGGAAAAGCTTTCTTT.

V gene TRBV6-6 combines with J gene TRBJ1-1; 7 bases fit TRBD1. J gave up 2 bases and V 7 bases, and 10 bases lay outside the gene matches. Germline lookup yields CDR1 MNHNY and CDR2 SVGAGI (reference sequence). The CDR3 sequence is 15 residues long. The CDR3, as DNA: TGTGCCAGCACCGACCCCGGGACAGCCAACACTGAAGCTTTCTTT. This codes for CASTDPGTANTEAFF.

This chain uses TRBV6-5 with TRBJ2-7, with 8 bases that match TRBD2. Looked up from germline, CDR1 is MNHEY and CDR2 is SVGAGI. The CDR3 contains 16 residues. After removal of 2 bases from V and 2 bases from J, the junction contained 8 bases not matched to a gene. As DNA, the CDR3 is TGTGCCAGCAGTTACGGCCAAAGCGGGAGTACCTACGAGCAGTACTTC. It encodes CASSYGQSGSTYEQYF.

The CDR3 sequence: CASSIQGEAFF. The CDR3, as DNA: TGTGCCAGCAGCATACAGGGGGAAGCTTTCTTT. The V call is TRBV28, the J call TRBJ1-1; 7 bases are a match to TRBD1. The V segment lost 6 bases and the J segment 8 bases; nucleotides outside the gene matches: 3. Germline V gives CDR1 MDHEN, CDR2 SYDVKM. The CDR3 extends over 11 amino acids.

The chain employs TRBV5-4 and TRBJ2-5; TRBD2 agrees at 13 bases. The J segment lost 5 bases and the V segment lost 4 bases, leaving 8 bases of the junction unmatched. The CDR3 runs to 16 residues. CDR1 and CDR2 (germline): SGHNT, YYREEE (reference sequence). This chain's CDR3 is CASSTGTSGVSETQYF. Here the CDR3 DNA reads TGTGCCAGCAGCACTGGGACTAGCGGGGTATCTGAGACCCAGTACTTC.

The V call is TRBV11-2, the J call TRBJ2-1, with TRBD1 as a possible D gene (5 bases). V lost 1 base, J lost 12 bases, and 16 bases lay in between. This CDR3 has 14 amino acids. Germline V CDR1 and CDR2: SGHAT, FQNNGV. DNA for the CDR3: TGTGCCAGCAGCTTAGGGAACCGACAGCGTATGCAGTTCTTC. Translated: CASSLGNRQRMQFF.

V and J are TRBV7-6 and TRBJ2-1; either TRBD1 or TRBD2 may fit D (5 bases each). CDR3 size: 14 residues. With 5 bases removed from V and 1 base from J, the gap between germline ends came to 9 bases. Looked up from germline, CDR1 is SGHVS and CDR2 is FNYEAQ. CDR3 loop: CASSPGRSYNEQFF. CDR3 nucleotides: TGTGCCAGCAGCCCGGGGCGGTCCTACAATGAGCAGTTCTTC.

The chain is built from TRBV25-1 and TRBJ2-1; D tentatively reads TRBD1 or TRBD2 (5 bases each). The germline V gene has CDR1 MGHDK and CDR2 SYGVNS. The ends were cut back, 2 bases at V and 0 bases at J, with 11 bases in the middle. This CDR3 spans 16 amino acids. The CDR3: CASSEGTLSSYNEQFF. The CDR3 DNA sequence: TGTGCCAGCAGTGAAGGGACCCTAAGCTCCTACAATGAGCAGTTCTTC.

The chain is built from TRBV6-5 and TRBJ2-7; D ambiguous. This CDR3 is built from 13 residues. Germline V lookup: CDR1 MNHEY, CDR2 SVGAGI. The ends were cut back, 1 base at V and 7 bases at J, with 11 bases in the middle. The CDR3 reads CASSYWGSGEQYF. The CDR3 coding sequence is TGTGCCAGCAGTTACTGGGGATCCGGGGAGCAGTACTTC.

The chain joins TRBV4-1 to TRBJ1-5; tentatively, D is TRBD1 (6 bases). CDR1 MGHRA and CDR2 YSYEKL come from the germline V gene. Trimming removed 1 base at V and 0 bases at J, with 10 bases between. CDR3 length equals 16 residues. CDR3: CASSQVAGVSNQPQHF. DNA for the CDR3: TGCGCCAGCAGCCAAGTCGCAGGGGTTAGCAATCAGCCCCAGCATTTT.

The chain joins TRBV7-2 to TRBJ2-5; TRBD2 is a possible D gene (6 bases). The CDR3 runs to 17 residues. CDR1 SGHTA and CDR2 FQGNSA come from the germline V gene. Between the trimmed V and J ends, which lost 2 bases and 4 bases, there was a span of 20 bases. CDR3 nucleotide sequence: TGTGCCAGCAGCTTATCGGGGAGGACGTTCTTTGGAGAGACCCAGTACTTC. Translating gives CASSLSGRTFFGETQYF.

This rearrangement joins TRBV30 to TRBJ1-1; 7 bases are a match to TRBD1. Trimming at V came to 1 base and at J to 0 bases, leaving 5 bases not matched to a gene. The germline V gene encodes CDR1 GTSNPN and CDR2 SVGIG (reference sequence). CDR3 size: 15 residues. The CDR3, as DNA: TGTGCCTGGAGTGCCGGGACAGTCATGAACACTGAAGCTTTCTTT. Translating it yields CAWSAGTVMNTEAFF.

Here the CDR3 reads CASGGKRQGRYTF. For the CDR3, the DNA is TGTGCCAGCGGGGGGAAACGGCAAGGGAGGTACACCTTC. This sequence joins TRBV6-1 and TRBJ1-2; possible D gene TRBD1, 5 bases. In germline, CDR1 is MNHNS, CDR2 SASEGT. The CDR3 runs 13 residues. V shed 8 bases and J shed 11 bases, with 21 bases lying between them.

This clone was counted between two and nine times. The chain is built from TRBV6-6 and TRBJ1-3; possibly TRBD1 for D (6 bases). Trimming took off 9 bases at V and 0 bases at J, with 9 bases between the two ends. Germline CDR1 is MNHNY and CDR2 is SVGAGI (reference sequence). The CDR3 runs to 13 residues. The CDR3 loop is CASNRVSGNTIYF. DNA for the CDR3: TGTGCCAGTAACAGGGTCTCTGGAAACACCATATATTTT.

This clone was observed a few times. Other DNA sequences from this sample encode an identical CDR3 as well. The chain's CDR3 is CASSVDRSYGYTF. The CDR3 DNA follows: TGCGCCAGCAGTGTCGACCGGTCCTATGGCTACACCTTC. The chain employs TRBV10-1 and TRBJ1-2; D is unclear. CDR3 length equals 13 residues. Trimming removed 4 bases from V and 4 bases from J, with 10 bases in between. Germline-derived CDR1 and CDR2 are WNHNN and SYGVQD (reference sequence).

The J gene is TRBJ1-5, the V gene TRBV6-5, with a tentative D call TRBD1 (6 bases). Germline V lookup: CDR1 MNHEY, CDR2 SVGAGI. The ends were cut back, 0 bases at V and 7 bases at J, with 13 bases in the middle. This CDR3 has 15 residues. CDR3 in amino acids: CASSYSGGPGQPQHF. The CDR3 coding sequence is TGTGCCAGCAGTTACTCGGGGGGGCCGGGCCAGCCCCAGCATTTT.

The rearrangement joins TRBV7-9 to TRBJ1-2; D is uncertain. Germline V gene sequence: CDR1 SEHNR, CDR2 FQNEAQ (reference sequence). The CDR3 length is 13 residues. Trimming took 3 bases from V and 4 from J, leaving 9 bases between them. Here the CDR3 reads CASSFGPTYGYTF. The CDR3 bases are TGTGCCAGCAGCTTTGGCCCCACCTATGGCTACACCTTC.

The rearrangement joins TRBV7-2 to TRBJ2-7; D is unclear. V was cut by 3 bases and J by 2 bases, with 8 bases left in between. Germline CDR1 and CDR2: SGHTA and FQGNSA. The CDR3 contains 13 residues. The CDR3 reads CASSFQPPYEQYF. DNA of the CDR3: TGTGCCAGCAGCTTCCAGCCACCCTACGAGCAGTACTTC.

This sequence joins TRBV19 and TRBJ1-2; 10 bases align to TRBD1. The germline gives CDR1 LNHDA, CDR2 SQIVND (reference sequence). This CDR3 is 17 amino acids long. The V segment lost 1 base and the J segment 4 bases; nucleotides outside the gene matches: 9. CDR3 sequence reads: CASSIATGGGIVYGYTF. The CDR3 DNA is TGTGCCAGTAGTATAGCGACAGGGGGCGGGATCGTCTATGGCTACACCTTC.